This T cell receptor beta chain was identified during a study of regulatory T cells in long-lasting Graves disease. This clonotype turned up a few times. Documented time point: newly diagnosed GD, antithyroid drugs for less than 3 months. PBMCs were the source of the RNA used for TCR sequencing. Arm-PCR with iRepertoire HTBI primers amplified the CDR3 regions for these TCR beta libraries. From the multiplex PCR reads, TCRdb called clonotypes with MiXCR, one entry per CDR3 protein. Among under 300,000 distinct CDR3 sequences, 18% were seen once, and the ten largest hold approximately 24%. This specimen consisted of peripheral blood mononuclear cells (PBMCs), obtained at new diagnosis, from a patient treated with antithyroid drugs. The clonotype originates from a female donor with Graves disease.

The CDR3 sequence: CASSRGPGQGNEQFF. The CDR3 DNA follows: TGTGCCAGCAGCCGGGGACCGGGACAGGGCAATGAGCAGTTCTTC. J is TRBJ2-1 and V is TRBV7-2, with TRBD1 matching over 9 bases. J lost 6 bases, V lost 5 bases, and 8 bases had no gene match. This CDR3 contains 15 residues. Germline V gene data show CDR1 as SGHTA and CDR2 as FQGNSA.